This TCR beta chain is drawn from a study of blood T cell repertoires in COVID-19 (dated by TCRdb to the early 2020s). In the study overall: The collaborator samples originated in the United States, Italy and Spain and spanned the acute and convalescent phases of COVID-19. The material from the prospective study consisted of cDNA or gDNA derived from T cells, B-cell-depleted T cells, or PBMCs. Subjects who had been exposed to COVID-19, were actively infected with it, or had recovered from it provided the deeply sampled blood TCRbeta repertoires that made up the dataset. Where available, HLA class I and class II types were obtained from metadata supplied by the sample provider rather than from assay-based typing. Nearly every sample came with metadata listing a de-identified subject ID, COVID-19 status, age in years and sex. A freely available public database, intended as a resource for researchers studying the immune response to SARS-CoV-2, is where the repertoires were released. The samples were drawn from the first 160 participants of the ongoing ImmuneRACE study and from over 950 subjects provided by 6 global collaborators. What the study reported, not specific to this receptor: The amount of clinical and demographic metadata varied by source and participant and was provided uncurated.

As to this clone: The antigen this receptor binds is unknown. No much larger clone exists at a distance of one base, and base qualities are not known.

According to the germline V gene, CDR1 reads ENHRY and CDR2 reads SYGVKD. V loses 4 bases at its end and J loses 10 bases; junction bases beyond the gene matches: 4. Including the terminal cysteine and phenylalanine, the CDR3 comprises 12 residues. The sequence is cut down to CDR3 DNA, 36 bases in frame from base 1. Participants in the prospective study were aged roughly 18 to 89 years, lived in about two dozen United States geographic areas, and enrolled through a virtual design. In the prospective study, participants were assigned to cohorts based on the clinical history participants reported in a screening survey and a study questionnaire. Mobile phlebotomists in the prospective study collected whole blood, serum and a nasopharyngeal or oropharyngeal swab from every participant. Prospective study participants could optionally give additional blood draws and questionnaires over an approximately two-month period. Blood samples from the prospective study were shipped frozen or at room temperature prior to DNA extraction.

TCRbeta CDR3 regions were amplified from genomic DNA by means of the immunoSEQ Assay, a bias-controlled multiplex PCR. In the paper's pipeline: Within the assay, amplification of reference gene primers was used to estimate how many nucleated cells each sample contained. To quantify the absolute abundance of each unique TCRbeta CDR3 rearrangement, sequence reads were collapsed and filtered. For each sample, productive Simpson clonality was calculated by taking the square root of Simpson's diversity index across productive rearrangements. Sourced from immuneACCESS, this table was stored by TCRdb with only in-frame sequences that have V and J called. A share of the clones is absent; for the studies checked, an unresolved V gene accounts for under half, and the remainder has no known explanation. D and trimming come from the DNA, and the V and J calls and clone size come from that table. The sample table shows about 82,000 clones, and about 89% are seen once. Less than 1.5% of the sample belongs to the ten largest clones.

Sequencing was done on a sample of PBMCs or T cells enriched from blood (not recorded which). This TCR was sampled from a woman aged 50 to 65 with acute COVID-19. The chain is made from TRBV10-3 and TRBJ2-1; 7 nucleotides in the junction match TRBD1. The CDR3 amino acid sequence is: CAISGQGREQFF. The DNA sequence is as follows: TGTGCCATCAGTGGACAGGGAAGGGAGCAGTTCTTC.